The 24 T cell receptor beta chains in this list originate from one sample, sequenced in a study of control samples from healthy donors and cancer patients. Assay used: immunoSEQ multiplex PCR; TCRdb lists only in-frame clones, some missing. The sample lists 100,000 to 120,000 clones, approximately 88% occurring once. Sequencing used PBMCs. Every receptor here comes from a woman in her fifties or sixties with lung cancer.

The CDR3 sequence: CASSYSVQGRSPLHF. The DNA of the CDR3 is TGTGCCAGCAGTTACTCGGTTCAGGGCAGGTCACCCCTCCACTTT. V and J are TRBV6-5 and TRBJ1-6, with D possibly being TRBD1 (5 bases). CDR3 length: 15 residues. CDR1 is MNHEY, CDR2 SVGAGI, per germline. With 0 bases removed from V and 10 bases from J, the gap between germline ends came to 13 bases.

This sequence joins TRBV5-1 and TRBJ2-2; D remains ambiguous. There are 16 residues in the CDR3. Germline V CDR1 and CDR2: SGHRS, YFSETQ. The V end was cut by 0 bases, the J end by 1 base, with 10 bases between. CDR3 loop: CASSLATTKNTGELFF. CDR3 DNA: TGCGCCAGCAGCTTGGCAACAACAAAGAACACCGGGGAGCTGTTTTTT.

The chain joins TRBV4-3 to TRBJ1-1; TRBD1 matches 7 bases. Germline trimming cut 3 bases from V and 1 base from J; bases unmatched to any gene: 2. Germline CDR1 LGHNA, CDR2 YSLEER. The CDR3 length is 14 residues. This CDR3 is CASSHTGANTEAFF. CDR3 sequence (DNA): TGCGCCAGCAGCCATACAGGGGCGAACACTGAAGCTTTCTTT.

This clone was observed a single time. The rearrangement uses TRBV5-1 and TRBJ2-5; 7 bases agree with TRBD1. The CDR3 has 15 amino acids. The germline gives CDR1 SGHRS, CDR2 YFSETQ. Germline trimming cut 2 bases from V and 0 bases from J; bases unmatched to any gene: 4. The CDR3 spells CASSFQGENQETQYF. CDR3 coding DNA: TGCGCCAGCAGCTTTCAGGGGGAAAACCAAGAGACCCAGTACTTC.

The V call is TRBV5-4, the J call TRBJ2-7; 10 nucleotides agree with TRBD2. The length of the CDR3 is 16 residues. Trimming cost V 0 bases and J 7 bases; bases outside gene matches: 10. The germline V gene encodes CDR1 SGHNT and CDR2 YYREEE (reference sequence). CDR3 sequence (DNA): TGTGCCAGCAGCTTGGGAGGAAGCGGGAGGGCCTTGGAGCAGTACTTC. It specifies CASSLGGSGRALEQYF.

The J gene is TRBJ1-2, the V gene TRBV11-3; 9 bases map to TRBD1. The CDR3 spans 13 residues. Germline CDR1 reads SGHNT; CDR2 reads YENEEA. The V segment lost 8 bases and the J segment 4 bases; nucleotides outside the gene matches: 5. The chain's CDR3 is CASAMDRGYGYTF. CDR3 sequence (DNA): TGTGCCAGCGCAATGGACAGGGGCTATGGCTACACCTTC.

The chain carries TRBV5-1 and TRBJ2-5, with TRBD1 as a possible D gene (6 bases). Germline loops: CDR1 SGHRS, CDR2 YFSETQ. CDR3 length: 14 residues. Trimming took 3 bases from V and 5 from J, leaving 14 bases between them. The CDR3 sequence is CASSSTGIWETQYF. CDR3 nucleotide sequence: TGCGCCAGCAGCTCCACAGGGATTTGGGAGACCCAGTACTTC.

A few counts support this clone. V and J are TRBV29-1 and TRBJ1-1; D remains ambiguous. The CDR3 extends over 13 amino acids. CDR1 is SQVTM, CDR2 ANQGSEA, per germline. V was trimmed by 7 bases and J by 4 bases, leaving 16 bases between them. DNA for the CDR3: TGCAGCGCTGACACGTGGAGTGGCACTGAAGCTTTCTTT. Protein: CSADTWSGTEAFF. Variable domain in full (rest from reference TRBV29-1 and TRBJ1-1): SAVISQKPSRDICQRGTSLTIQCQVDSQVTMMFWYRQQPGQSLTLIATANQGSEATYESGFVIDKFPISRPNLTFSTLTVSNMSPEDSSIYLCSADTWSGTEAFFGQGTRLTVV.

The chain links TRBV13 to TRBJ2-6; 10 bases line up with TRBD2. CDR1 is PRHDT and CDR2 is FYEKMQ in the germline V gene (reference sequence). V was pared by 2 bases and J by 3 bases, with 1 base of the junction left unmatched. The CDR3 totals 16 residues. DNA for the CDR3: TGTGCCAGCAGCTTACTAGCGGGAGTTGGGGCCAACGTCCTGACTTTC. Its translation is CASSLLAGVGANVLTF.

This clone was recorded only once. The J gene is TRBJ2-1, the V gene TRBV6-2 or TRBV6-3; TRBD2 matches at 10 bases. V shed 6 bases and J 5 bases; nucleotides not matched to a gene: 7. CDR3 length equals 15 residues. The germline gives CDR1 MNHEY, CDR2 SVGEGT. The CDR3 bases are TGTGCCAGCAGACCTAGCGGGGGCCACCACAATGAGCAGTTCTTC. Protein sequence: CASRPSGGHHNEQFF.

The chain recombines TRBV19 with TRBJ2-5; D possibly matches TRBD1 or TRBD2 (5 bases each). V was cut by 4 bases and J by 4 bases, with 19 bases left in between. This CDR3 has 16 residues. Germline V gene data show CDR1 as LNHDA and CDR2 as SQIVND (reference sequence). CDR3 sequence: CASSSPGRISPETQYF. CDR3 bases: TGTGCCAGTAGTAGTCCGGGACGCATCTCGCCAGAGACCCAGTACTTC.

This clone appeared a few times. The chain combines TRBV29-1 with TRBJ1-1; no definite D call. Per the germline V gene, CDR1 is SQVTM and CDR2 is ANQGSEA. Trimming stripped 7 bases from V and 0 bases from J, with 6 bases between. This CDR3 region has 11 residues. The CDR3 region is CSGNMNTEAFF. The CDR3 DNA reads as TGCAGCGGTAATATGAACACTGAAGCTTTCTTT.

The chain combines TRBV27 with TRBJ2-3, with a weak D call TRBD2 (7 bases). The CDR3 consists of 13 residues. Germline V lookup: CDR1 MNHEY, CDR2 SMNVEV (reference sequence). The germline V and J ends were trimmed by 6 bases and 3 bases, with 10 bases remaining between them. The CDR3 here is CASRRGGTDTQYF. CDR3 DNA sequence: TGTGCCAGCAGGAGGGGGGGGACAGATACGCAGTATTTT.

The rearrangement joins TRBV5-6 to TRBJ2-7; D call uncertain. The ends were cut back, 0 bases at V and 4 bases at J, with 11 bases in the middle. Germline V gives CDR1 SGHDT, CDR2 YYEEEE. This CDR3 spans 14 amino acids. The CDR3 loop reads CASSLAQDGYEQYF. In nucleotides, the CDR3 is TGTGCCAGCAGCTTGGCCCAGGACGGGTACGAGCAGTACTTC.

This clone was counted only a few times. J is TRBJ2-3 and V is TRBV27, with 13 bases lining up with TRBD2. Per the germline V gene, CDR1 is MNHEY and CDR2 is SMNVEV (reference sequence). With V trimmed by 4 bases and J by 6 bases, 16 bases remained unmatched. The CDR3 is 19 amino acids. CDR3 DNA sequence: TGTGCCAGCAGTTCCCTCCAACTAGCGGGGGGGCCGGTCGCTGATACGCAGTATTTT. It specifies CASSSLQLAGGPVADTQYF.

This chain links TRBV6-6 with TRBJ2-1; the D is unclear. The germline gives CDR1 MNHNY, CDR2 SVGAGI (reference sequence). Trimming took 7 bases from V and 0 from J, leaving 13 bases between them. This CDR3 has 15 amino acids. CDR3 in DNA: TGTGCCAGCACCGTATTGGGTAACTCCTACAATGAGCAGTTCTTC. Its translation: CASTVLGNSYNEQFF.

This chain's CDR3 is CASSQDPGGAREQFF. The CDR3 coding sequence is TGTGCCAGCAGCCAAGATCCTGGGGGGGCGCGGGAGCAGTTCTTC. The rearrangement joins TRBV4-2 to TRBJ2-1; TRBD2 might be the D (7 bases). CDR1 is LGHNA, CDR2 YNFKEQ, per germline. Trimming stripped 0 bases from V and 10 bases from J, with 16 bases between. The CDR3 runs 15 residues.

The V and J genes are TRBV6-4 and TRBJ2-7, with 7 bases fitting TRBD1. This CDR3 is 15 amino acids long. With 6 bases clipped from V and 3 bases from J, the junction kept 11 bases outside the gene matches. Germline CDR1 and CDR2: MRHNA and SNTAGT. The CDR3 loop is CASRLQDRAGYEQYF. In DNA form, the CDR3 reads TGTGCCAGCAGACTACAAGACAGGGCAGGCTACGAGCAGTACTTC.

The chain joins TRBV12-5 to TRBJ1-1, with a weak D call TRBD1 (5 bases). Germline V gene lookup returns CDR1 LGHNT and CDR2 FRNRAP. The CDR3 spans 16 residues. The ends were cut back, 0 bases at V and 3 bases at J, with 14 bases in the middle. CDR3 in amino acids: CASGLVSTPGDTEAFF. The DNA of the CDR3 is TGTGCTAGTGGTTTGGTAAGCACCCCGGGGGACACTGAAGCTTTCTTT.

The rearrangement links TRBV4-2 to TRBJ2-2, with D maybe TRBD2 (5 bases). Trimming took 0 bases from V and 8 from J, leaving 10 bases between them. In germline, CDR1 is LGHNA, CDR2 YNFKEQ. The CDR3 runs 14 residues. In DNA form, the CDR3 reads TGTGCCAGCAGCCAAGATACGGGGATGGGGGAGCTGTTTTTT. Translated, it gives CASSQDTGMGELFF.

V usage is TRBV29-1 and J usage is TRBJ1-5; tentative D call: TRBD1 (6 bases). V was cut by 4 bases and J by 5 bases, with 9 bases left in between. Looked up from germline, CDR1 is SQVTM and CDR2 is ANQGSEA. The CDR3 length is 12 residues. The DNA of the CDR3 is TGCAGCGTTGGGGCAGGGGATCAGCCCCAGCATTTT. Translated, it gives CSVGAGDQPQHF.

This clone was counted a single time. The rearrangement links TRBV5-1 to TRBJ2-1; tentatively, D is TRBD2 (6 bases). The V and J ends lost 0 bases and 8 bases respectively, with 9 bases between them. Germline V gene lookup returns CDR1 SGHRS and CDR2 YFSETQ. This CDR3 has 13 residues. CDR3 sequence: CASSLGWGDEQFF. The CDR3 coding sequence is TGCGCCAGCAGCTTGGGGTGGGGGGATGAGCAGTTCTTC.

The chain uses TRBV5-1 and TRBJ1-4; weak D call: TRBD1 (5 bases). This CDR3 has 15 residues. The ends were cut back, 4 bases at V and 3 bases at J, with 13 bases in the middle. Germline CDR1 reads SGHRS; CDR2 reads YFSETQ. The CDR3 reads CASSPQGSPNEKLFF. DNA of the CDR3: TGCGCCAGCAGCCCTCAGGGCAGCCCTAATGAAAAACTGTTTTTT.

This chain links TRBV18 with TRBJ2-5; 12 bases agree with TRBD2. CDR3 size: 17 residues. The V and J ends lost 4 bases and 1 base, in that order; junction bases with no gene match: 7. In germline, CDR1 is KGHSH, CDR2 LQKENI. CDR3 DNA sequence: TGTGCCAGCTCACGCCCCGGACTAGCGGGGTTCCAAGAGACCCAGTACTTC. Amino acid sequence: CASSRPGLAGFQETQYF.